This T cell receptor beta chain was recorded in a study of metastatic and nonmetastatic thyroid tumors. TCRdb re-analyzed the PCR reads through MiXCR. The sample includes 15,000 to 20,000 clones, 20% to 25% seen only once; the top ten take around 7.6%. None of the patients had undergone any treatment ahead of thyroid surgery. The junction had 14 bases not matched to a gene; V was cut back by 5 bases and J by 5 bases. CDR3 length: 18 residues. Germline CDR1 and CDR2: WNHNN and SYGVQD (reference sequence). This clonotype was sampled from a female donor with papillary thyroid cancer or a benign thyroid nodule (not recorded which). Some clones in this sample may be carry-over from other donors' samples. The sequencing sample was made of adjacent normal tissue. This sequence joins TRBV10-1 and TRBJ2-7; 14 bases agree with TRBD2. CDR3 bases: TGCGCCAGCAGTCAGGGGTTGGGACTAGCGGGAGTTATCCACGAGCAGTACTTC. This encodes CASSQGLGLAGVIHEQYF.